A single sample gave rise to the 4 T cell receptor beta chains below, sequenced in a study of Ad26.COV2.S vaccination and SARS-CoV-2 variants. The data were produced by immunoSEQ multiplex PCR, yet TCRdb's version contains in-frame clones alone and is incomplete. The sample lists some 400,000 clones; roughly 90% were seen once. Treatment meaning: approximately 18 received Ad26.COV2.S at low or high dose, single or two shots; five or six received placebo; per-sample allocation not given. Sampling happened 63 days after the first vaccine or placebo injection. Sequencing used peripheral blood, obtained in a trial of Ad26.COV2.S vaccine versus placebo. All receptors come from a person aged 18 to 65 who received the Ad26.COV2.S COVID-19 vaccine or a placebo.

This clone showed up just a few times. This sequence joins TRBV19 and TRBJ2-7; 8 bases line up with TRBD1. Germline V gene data show CDR1 as LNHDA and CDR2 as SQIVND (reference sequence). CDR3 length equals 18 residues. Trimming at V came to 7 bases and at J to 3 bases, leaving 20 bases not matched to a gene. Written as DNA, the CDR3 is TGTGCCAGTACTAAAGGACAGGGAGCGTTCCAAGGGATCTACGAGCAGTACTTC. This gives the protein CASTKGQGAFQGIYEQYF.

This clone was seen only once. This chain links TRBV4-1 with TRBJ1-6; 7 bases map to TRBD1. The CDR3 runs 16 residues. The J segment lost 7 bases and the V segment lost 4 bases, leaving 10 bases of the junction unmatched. The germline V gene has CDR1 MGHRA and CDR2 YSYEKL. This CDR3 reads CASSRGDSASNSPLHF. The CDR3 DNA sequence: TGCGCCAGCAGCCGAGGGGACAGCGCATCAAATTCACCCCTCCACTTT.

The V call is TRBV27, the J call TRBJ1-3, with D perhaps TRBD1 (5 bases). Trimming shortened V by 6 bases and J by 0 bases, and 12 bases separated the two germline ends. Looked up from germline, CDR1 is MNHEY and CDR2 is SMNVEV (reference sequence). This CDR3 comprises 15 residues. CDR3 coding DNA: TGTGCCAGCAGCCCGAGGACAAACTCTGGAAACACCATATATTTT. It yields the protein CASSPRTNSGNTIYF.

Here the CDR3 DNA reads TGTGCCAGCAGTTTATCCCGGGCGGGGGGATCCACAGATACGCAGTATTTT. Translating gives CASSLSRAGGSTDTQYF. The V gene is TRBV27, the J gene TRBJ2-3; the match to TRBD2 covers 8 bases. CDR1 is MNHEY and CDR2 is SMNVEV in the germline V gene (reference sequence). V lost 0 bases and J lost 2; bases outside the gene matches: 7. CDR3 length equals 17 residues.